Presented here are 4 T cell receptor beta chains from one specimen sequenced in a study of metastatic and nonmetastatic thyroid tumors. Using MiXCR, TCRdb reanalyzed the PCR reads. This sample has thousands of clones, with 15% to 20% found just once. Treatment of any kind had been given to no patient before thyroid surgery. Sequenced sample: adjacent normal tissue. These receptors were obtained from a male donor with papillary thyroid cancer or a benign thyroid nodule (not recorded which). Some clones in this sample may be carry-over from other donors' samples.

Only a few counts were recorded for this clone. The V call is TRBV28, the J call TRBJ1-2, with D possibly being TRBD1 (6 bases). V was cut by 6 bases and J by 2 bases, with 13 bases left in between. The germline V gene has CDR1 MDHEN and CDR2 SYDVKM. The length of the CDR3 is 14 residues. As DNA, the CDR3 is TGTGCCAGCAGCCCCGGACAGCGCAACTATGGCTACACCTTC. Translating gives CASSPGQRNYGYTF.

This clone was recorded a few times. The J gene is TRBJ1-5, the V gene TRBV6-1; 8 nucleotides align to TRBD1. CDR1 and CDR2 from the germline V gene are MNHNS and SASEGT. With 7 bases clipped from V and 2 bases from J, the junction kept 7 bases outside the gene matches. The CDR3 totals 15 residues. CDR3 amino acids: CASNGGQEGNQPQHF. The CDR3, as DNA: TGTGCCAGCAATGGGGGACAGGAGGGCAATCAGCCCCAGCATTTT.

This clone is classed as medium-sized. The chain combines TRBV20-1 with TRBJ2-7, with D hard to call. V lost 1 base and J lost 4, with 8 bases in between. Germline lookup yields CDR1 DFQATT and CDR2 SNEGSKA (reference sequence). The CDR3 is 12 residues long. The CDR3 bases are TGCAGTGCTAGAGCCGCCACTTACGAGCAGTACTTC. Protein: CSARAATYEQYF.

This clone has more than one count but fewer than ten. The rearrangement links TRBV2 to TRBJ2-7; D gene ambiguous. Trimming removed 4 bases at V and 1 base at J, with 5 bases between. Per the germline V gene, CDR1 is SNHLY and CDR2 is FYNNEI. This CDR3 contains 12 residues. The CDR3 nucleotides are TGTGCCAGCAGTGGACAATCCTACGAGCAGTACTTC. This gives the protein CASSGQSYEQYF.